This entry describes one T cell receptor (beta chain). Its antigen is still unknown. This sample is drawn from a study of CD8 T cells in ankylosing spondylitis. TCRdb recomputed calls from the 5' RACE reads with MiXCR, one row per CDR3 protein. The table lists roughly 230,000 distinct CDR3 sequences, 18% of them singletons, with roughly 34% in the top ten. Study conclusions and caveats: CD8+ cells made up the disease-linked clones, which were relatively rare in peripheral blood.

V was pared by 5 bases and J by 7 bases, with 15 bases between. Germline assignment: CDR1 PRHDT and CDR2 FYEKMQ (reference sequence). The CDR3 is 14 amino acids. Sequencing was performed on blood, either unsorted or a sorted T cell fraction (not recorded which). This receptor was taken from a male donor with ankylosing spondylitis or in good health (not recorded which). This chain joins TRBV13 and TRBJ2-1; tentatively, D is TRBD2 (6 bases). The CDR3 nucleotides read TGTGCCAGCAGCGTCAGACTAGTTGAGAATGAGCAGTTCTTC. Translating gives CASSVRLVENEQFF.